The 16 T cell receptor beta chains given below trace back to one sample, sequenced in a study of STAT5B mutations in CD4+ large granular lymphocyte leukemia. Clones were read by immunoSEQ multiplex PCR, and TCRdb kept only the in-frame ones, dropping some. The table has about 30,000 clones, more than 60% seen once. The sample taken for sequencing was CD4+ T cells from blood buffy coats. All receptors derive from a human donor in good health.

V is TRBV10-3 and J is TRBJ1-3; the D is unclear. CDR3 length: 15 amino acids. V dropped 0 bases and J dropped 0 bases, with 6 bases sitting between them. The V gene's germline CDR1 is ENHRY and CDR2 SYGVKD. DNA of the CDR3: TGTGCCATCAGTGAGTCCCCAGGCTCTGGAAACACCATATATTTT. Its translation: CAISESPGSGNTIYF.

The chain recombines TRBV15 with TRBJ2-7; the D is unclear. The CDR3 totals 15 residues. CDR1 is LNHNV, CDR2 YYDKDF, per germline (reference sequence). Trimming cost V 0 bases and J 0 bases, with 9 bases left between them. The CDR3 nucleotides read TGTGCCACCAGCAGAGATCTCGAAAGCTCCTACGAGCAGTACTTC. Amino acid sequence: CATSRDLESSYEQYF.

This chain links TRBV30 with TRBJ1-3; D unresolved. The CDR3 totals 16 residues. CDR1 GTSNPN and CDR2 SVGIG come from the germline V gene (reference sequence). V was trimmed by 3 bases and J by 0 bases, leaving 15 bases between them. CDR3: CAWRDRWGSSGNTIYF. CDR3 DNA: TGTGCCTGGAGGGACCGGTGGGGAAGCTCTGGAAACACCATATATTTT.

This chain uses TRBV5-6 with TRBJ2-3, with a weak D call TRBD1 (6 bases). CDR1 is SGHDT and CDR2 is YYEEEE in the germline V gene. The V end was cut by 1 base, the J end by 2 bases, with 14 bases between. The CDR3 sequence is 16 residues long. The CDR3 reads CASSLQQGASTDTQYF. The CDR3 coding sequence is TGTGCCAGCAGCTTGCAACAGGGAGCTTCCACAGATACGCAGTATTTT.

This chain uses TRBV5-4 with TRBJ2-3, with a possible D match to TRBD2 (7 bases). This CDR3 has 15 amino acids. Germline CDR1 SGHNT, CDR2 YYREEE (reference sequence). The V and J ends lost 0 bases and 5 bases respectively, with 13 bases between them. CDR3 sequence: CASSLVGGLLDTQYF. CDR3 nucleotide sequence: TGTGCCAGCAGCTTGGTGGGGGGGCTCTTAGATACGCAGTATTTT.

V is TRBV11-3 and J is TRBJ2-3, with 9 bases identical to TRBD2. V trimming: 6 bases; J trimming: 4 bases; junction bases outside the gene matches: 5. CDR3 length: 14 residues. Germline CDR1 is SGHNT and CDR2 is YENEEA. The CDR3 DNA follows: TGTGCCAGCAGTCGCGGGGGGGCAGCAGATACGCAGTATTTT. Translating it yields CASSRGGAADTQYF.

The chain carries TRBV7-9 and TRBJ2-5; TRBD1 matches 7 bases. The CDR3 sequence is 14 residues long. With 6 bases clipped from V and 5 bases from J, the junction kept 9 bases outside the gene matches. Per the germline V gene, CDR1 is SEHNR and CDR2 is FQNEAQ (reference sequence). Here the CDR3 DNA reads TGTGCCAGCAGTTCCGGGACAGTCAGCGAGACCCAGTACTTC. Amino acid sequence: CASSSGTVSETQYF. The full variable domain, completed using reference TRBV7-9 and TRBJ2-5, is DTGVSQNPRHKITKRGQNVTFRCDPISEHNRLYWYRQTLGQGPEFLTYFQNEAQLEKSRLLSDRFSAERPKGSFSTLEIQRTEQGDSAMYLCASSSGTVSETQYFGPGTRLLVL.

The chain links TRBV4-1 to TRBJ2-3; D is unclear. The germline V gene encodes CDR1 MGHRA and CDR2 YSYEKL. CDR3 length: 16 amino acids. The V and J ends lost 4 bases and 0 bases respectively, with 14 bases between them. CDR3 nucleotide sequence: TGCGCCAGCAGCCGGATCCGCATCGATAGCACAGATACGCAGTATTTT. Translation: CASSRIRIDSTDTQYF.

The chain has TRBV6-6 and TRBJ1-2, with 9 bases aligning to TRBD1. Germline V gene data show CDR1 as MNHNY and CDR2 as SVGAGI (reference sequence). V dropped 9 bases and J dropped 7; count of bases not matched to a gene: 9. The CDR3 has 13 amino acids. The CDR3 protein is CASTRRQGGGYTF. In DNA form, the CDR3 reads TGTGCCAGTACCCGGAGACAGGGGGGTGGCTACACCTTC.

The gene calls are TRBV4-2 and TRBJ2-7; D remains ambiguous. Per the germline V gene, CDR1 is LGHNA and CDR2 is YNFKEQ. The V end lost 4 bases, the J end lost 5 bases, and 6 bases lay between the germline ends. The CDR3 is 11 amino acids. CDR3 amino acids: CASSPGHEQYF. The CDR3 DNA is TGTGCCAGCAGCCCAGGTCACGAGCAGTACTTC.

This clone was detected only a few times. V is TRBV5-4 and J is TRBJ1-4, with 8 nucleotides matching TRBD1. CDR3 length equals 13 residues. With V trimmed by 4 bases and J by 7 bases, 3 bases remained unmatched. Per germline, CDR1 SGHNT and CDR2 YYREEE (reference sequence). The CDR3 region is CASSRTGSEKLFF. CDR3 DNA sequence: TGTGCCAGCAGCCGGACAGGGAGTGAAAAACTGTTTTTT.

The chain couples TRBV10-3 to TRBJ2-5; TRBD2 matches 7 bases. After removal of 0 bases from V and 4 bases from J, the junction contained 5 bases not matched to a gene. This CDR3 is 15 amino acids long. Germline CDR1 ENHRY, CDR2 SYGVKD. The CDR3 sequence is CAISESAGVRETQYF. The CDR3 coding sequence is TGTGCCATCAGTGAGTCGGCGGGGGTAAGAGAGACCCAGTACTTC.

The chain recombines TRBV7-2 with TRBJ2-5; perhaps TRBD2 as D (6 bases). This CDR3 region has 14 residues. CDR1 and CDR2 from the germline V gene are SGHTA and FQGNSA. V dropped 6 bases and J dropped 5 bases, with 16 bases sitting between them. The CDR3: CASRLPGSGETQYF. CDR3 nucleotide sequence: TGTGCCAGCAGACTACCGGGGAGCGGGGAGACCCAGTACTTC.

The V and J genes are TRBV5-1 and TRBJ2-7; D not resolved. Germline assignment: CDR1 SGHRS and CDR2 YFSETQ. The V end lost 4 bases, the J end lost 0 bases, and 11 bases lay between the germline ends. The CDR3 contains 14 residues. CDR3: CASSPLGHSYEQYF. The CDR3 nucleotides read TGCGCCAGCAGCCCCCTAGGGCACTCCTACGAGCAGTACTTC.

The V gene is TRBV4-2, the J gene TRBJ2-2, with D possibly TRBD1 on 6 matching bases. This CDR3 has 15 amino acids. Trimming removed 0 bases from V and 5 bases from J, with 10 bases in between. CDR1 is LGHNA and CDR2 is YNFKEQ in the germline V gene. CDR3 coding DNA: TGTGCCAGCAGCCAAGATGGACAGTGGACCGGGGAGCTGTTTTTT. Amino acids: CASSQDGQWTGELFF.

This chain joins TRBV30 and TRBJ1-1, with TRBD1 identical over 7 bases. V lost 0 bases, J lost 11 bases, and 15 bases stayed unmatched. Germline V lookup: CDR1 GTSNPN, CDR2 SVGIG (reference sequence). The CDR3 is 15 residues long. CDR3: CAWSVVPHRGGEAFF. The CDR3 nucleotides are TGTGCCTGGAGTGTCGTACCGCACAGGGGCGGGGAGGCTTTCTTT.